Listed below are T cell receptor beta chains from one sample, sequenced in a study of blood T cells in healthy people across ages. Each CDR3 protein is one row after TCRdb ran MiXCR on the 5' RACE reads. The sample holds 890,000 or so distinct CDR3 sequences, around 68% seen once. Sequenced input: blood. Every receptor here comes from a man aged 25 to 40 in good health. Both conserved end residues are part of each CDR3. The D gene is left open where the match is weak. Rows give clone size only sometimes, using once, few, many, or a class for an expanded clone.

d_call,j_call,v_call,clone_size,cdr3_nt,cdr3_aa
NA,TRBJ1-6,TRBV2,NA,TGTGCCAGCAGTGCTAGGTCACCCCTCCACTTT,CASSARSPLHF
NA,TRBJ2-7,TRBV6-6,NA,TGTGCCAGCAGTTACCAGATTGGCTACGAGCAGTACTTC,CASSYQIGYEQYF
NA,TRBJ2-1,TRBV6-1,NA,TGTGCCAGCAGTCTAAATTCCAGGGCCCACAATGAGCAGTTCTTC,CASSLNSRAHNEQFF
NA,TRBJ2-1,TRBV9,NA,TGTGCCAGCAGCGTAGGTTCTGAGCAGTTCTTC,CASSVGSEQFF
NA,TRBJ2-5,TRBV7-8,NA,TGTGCCAGCAGCTTCCGGACGGGCTCCAGAGAGACCCAGTACTTC,CASSFRTGSRETQYF
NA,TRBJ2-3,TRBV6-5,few,TGTGCCAGCAGTTATCGTGACAACACAGATACGCAGTATTTT,CASSYRDNTDTQYF
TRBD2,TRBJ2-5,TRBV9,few,TGTGCCAGCAGCGTCCTAGCGGGGGGGCCCAATGAGCAGTACTTC,CASSVLAGGPNEQYF
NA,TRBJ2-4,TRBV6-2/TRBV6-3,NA,TGTGCCAGCAGTGGCGGTCGAAACATTCAGTACTTC,CASSGGRNIQYF
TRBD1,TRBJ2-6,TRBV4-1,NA,TGCGCCAGCAGCCAGGTGGGACAGACTCCCTCTGGGGCCAACGTCCTGACTTTC,CASSQVGQTPSGANVLTF
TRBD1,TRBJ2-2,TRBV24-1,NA,TGTGCCACCAGTGATTACCAGGGGGCCAGCACCGGGGAGCTGTTTTTT,CATSDYQGASTGELFF
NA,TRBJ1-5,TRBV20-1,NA,TGCAGTGCTAGTTTACTTACAGGCAATAGCAATCAGCCCCAGCATTTT,CSASLLTGNSNQPQHF
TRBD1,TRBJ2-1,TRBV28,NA,TGTGCCAGCAGTTCGGGACAGGGGGCGGCTAATGAGCAGTTCTTC,CASSSGQGAANEQFF
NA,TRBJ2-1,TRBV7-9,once,TGTGCCAGCAGCTTAGATGTTTCAGTCGGAGATGAGCAGTTCTTC,CASSLDVSVGDEQFF
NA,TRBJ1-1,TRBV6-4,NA,TGTGCCAGCAGTCCCACCGGTCCGTCGACTGAAGCTTTCTTT,CASSPTGPSTEAFF
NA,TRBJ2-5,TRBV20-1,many,TGCAGTGCTGGTTACGCGACAGAGACCCAGTACTTC,CSAGYATETQYF
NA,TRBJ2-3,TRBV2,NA,TGTGCCAGCGGGGGGGGGCAGGGCGGCACAGATACGCAGTATTTT,CASGGGQGGTDTQYF
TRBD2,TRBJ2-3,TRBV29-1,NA,TGCAGCGCCGAGCGGGGAATCACAGATACGCAGTATTTT,CSAERGITDTQYF
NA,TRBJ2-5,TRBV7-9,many,TGTGCCAGCAGTTTAATAGAGACCCAGTACTTC,CASSLIETQYF
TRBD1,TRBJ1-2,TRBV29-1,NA,TGCAGCGTGGAACAGGGGATCCTTCACTATGGCTACACCTTC,CSVEQGILHYGYTF
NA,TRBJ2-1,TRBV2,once,TGTGCCAGCATCGGCCTCGTCTCCTACAATGAGCAGTTCTTC,CASIGLVSYNEQFF
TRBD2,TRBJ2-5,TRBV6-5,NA,TGTGCCAGCAGTTACGGGCGGGGGGGCCCCGAGACCCAGTACTTC,CASSYGRGGPETQYF
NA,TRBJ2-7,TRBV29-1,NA,TGCAGCTACCCATTTACCTACAAGCAGTACTTC,CSYPFTYKQYF
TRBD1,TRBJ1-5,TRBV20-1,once,TGCAGTGCTAGACTAGACAGGGGAAGCAATCAGCCCCAGCATTTT,CSARLDRGSNQPQHF
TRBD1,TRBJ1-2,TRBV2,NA,TGTGCCAGCAGTGCCGGTGGGGACAGGAGTGTCTATGGCTACACCTTC,CASSAGGDRSVYGYTF
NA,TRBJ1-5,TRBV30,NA,TGTGCCTGGCTAAGACGGGAAAAGGACAACCAGCCCCAGCATTTT,CAWLRREKDNQPQHF
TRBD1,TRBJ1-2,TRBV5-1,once,TGCGCCAGCAGCGAGGGACAGGCTATCGGTGGCTACACCTTC,CASSEGQAIGGYTF
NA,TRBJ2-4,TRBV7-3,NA,TGTGCCAGCAGCTTACAACCAGGGAAGAACATTCAGTACTTC,CASSLQPGKNIQYF
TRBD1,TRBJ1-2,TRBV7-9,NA,TGTGCCAGCAGCTCGGGACAGGCCTATTCTAACTATGGCTACACCTTC,CASSSGQAYSNYGYTF
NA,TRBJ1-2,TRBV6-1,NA,TGTGCCAGCAGTGAAGAGGGTGGTAGGGGTGGCTACACCTTC,CASSEEGGRGGYTF
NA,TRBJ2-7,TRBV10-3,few,TGTGCCATCAGATCGGATACGGCCTTACCCTACGAGCAGTACTTC,CAIRSDTALPYEQYF
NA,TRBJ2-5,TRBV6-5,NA,TGTGCCAGCAGTTACTCGGAGTTCCCTAGGGAGACCCAGTACTTC,CASSYSEFPRETQYF
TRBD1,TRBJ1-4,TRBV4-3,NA,TGCGCCAGCAGCCAACTAGCCAGGGGGTACGTGCGTGAAAAACTGTTTTTT,CASSQLARGYVREKLFF
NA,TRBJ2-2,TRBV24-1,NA,TGTGCCACCAGTGATTTGACGGGCGAGGCGGAGCTGTTTTTT,CATSDLTGEAELFF
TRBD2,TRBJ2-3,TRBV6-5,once,TGTGCCAGCAGTTACGTGGCTAGCGGGGTAACAGATACGCAGTATTTT,CASSYVASGVTDTQYF
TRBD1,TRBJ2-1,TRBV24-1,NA,TGTGCCGCCAGTGATTTTGACAGGGGCCGCGATGAGCAGTTCTTC,CAASDFDRGRDEQFF
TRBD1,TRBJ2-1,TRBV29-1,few,TGCAGCGTTTACACAGGGGGCGCTGGCAATGAGCAGTTCTTC,CSVYTGGAGNEQFF
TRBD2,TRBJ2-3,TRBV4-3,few,TGCGCCAGCAGCCTCCTACCAGCGGGGGTCTCCACAGATACGCAGTATTTT,CASSLLPAGVSTDTQYF
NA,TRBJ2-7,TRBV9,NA,TGTGCCAGCAGCGCCCGGGACGCATCCTACGAGCAGTACTTC,CASSARDASYEQYF
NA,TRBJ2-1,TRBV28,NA,TGTGCCAGCAGTTTCCCCCTCGGCAGGGGTGGGAATGAGCAGTTCTTC,CASSFPLGRGGNEQFF
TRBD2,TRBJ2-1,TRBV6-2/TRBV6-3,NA,TGTGCCAGCAGTCCGCCGGGACTAGCGGGGGGGCACCCTGAGCAGTTCTTC,CASSPPGLAGGHPEQFF
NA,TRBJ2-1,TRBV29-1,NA,TGCAGCGTTGTACTGTACGCCAATGAGTGGCAGTTCTTC,CSVVLYANEWQFF
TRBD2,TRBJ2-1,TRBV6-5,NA,TGTGCCAGCAGTTACCCACCAGCGGGGGGAGGGAATGAGCAGTTCTTC,CASSYPPAGGGNEQFF
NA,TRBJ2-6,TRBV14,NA,TGTGCCAGCAGCCAAGGGCCTCCTGTGTACGGGGCCAACGTCCTGACTTTC,CASSQGPPVYGANVLTF
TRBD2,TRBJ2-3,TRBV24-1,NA,TGTGCCACCAGGACTAGCGGGGGCACAGATACGCAGTATTTT,CATRTSGGTDTQYF
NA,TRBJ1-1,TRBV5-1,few,TGCGCCAGCAGCTCCGACAGTCTTGTAATGAACACTGAAGCTTTCTTT,CASSSDSLVMNTEAFF
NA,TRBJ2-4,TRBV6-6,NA,TGTGCCAGCATGATAAAGGGGTCTTTGGGCAAAAACATTCAGTACTTC,CASMIKGSLGKNIQYF
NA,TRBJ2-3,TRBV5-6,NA,TGTGCCAGCAGCTTGGACCAGACAGATACGCAGTATTTT,CASSLDQTDTQYF
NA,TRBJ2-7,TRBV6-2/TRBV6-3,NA,TGTGCCAGCAGTTACTCTCGGGGGCGAAACGAGCAGTACTTC,CASSYSRGRNEQYF
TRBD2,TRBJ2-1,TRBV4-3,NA,TGCGCCAGCAGCCAGAGGACTAGCGGGGCGAATGAGCAGTTCTTC,CASSQRTSGANEQFF
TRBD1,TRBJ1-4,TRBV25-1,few,TGTGCCAGCAGTCGTGACAGGGAGACCGAAAAACTGTTTTTT,CASSRDRETEKLFF
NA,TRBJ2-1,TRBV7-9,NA,TGTGCCAGCTCCGGACAGCTGGTAACCAATGAGCAGTTCTTC,CASSGQLVTNEQFF
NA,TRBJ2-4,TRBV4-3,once,TGCGCCAGCAGCCAAGGGGAGGGGGACTACAATGAGCAGTACTTC,CASSQGEGDYNEQYF
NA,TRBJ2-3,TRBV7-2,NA,TGTGCCAGCAGCTTAGTGGGGGCCCCCACGGATACGCAGTATTTT,CASSLVGAPTDTQYF
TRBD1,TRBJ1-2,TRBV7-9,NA,TGTGCCAGCAGCCACCCGGACAGGGGTTTGATTGGGGGCTACACCTTC,CASSHPDRGLIGGYTF
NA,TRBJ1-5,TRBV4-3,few,TGCGCCAGCAGCCAAGTACAGGGAGAAGCCCAGCATTTT,CASSQVQGEAQHF
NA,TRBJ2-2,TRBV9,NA,TGTGCCAGCGGGGGGAACACCGGGGAGCTGTTTTTT,CASGGNTGELFF
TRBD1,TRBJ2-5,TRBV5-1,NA,TGCGCCAGCAGCTCCTTAGACAGGGGGCTATTTGAAGAGACCCAGTACTTC,CASSSLDRGLFEETQYF
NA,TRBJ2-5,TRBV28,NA,TGTGCCAGCAGGGAGACAGCCATCGGTCAAGAGACCCAGTACTTC,CASRETAIGQETQYF
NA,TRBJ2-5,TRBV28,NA,TGTGCCAGCAGTTTTCCCCGAACTTCTGAGACCCAGTACTTC,CASSFPRTSETQYF